Listed below are T cell receptor beta chains from one sample, sequenced in a study of shared clonotypes between healthy human individuals. Sequencing used immunoSEQ multiplex PCR; TCRdb keeps in-frame clones, though not all of them. Of around 2.5 million clones in the sample, approximately 93% were seen once. Input material: naive CD4+ T cells from PBMCs. These receptors were taken from a man between 18 and 29 years old in good health. Some clones in this sample may be carry-over from other donors' samples. The CDR3 runs from the conserved cysteine through the conserved F or W. Each record gives: J gene, clone size, V gene, CDR3 protein. Expanded clones are given a class, and other clones once, few, many or no size at all.

>TRBJ1-1|-|TRBV11-2
CASSLDRVGARGTEAFF
>TRBJ2-2|-|TRBV2
CASIGGGVAGELFF
>TRBJ1-3|-|TRBV18
CASSPDRVANTIYF
>TRBJ2-7|-|TRBV27
CASIASGRYPGEQYF
>TRBJ2-1|once|TRBV2
CASSFLRGTYNEQFF
>TRBJ2-1|-|TRBV4-2
CASSQEGRGPYNEQFF
>TRBJ2-2|-|TRBV27
CASSGLGPANTGELFF
>TRBJ2-4|-|TRBV18
CASSPSNRGNIQYF
>TRBJ2-2|-|TRBV5-1
CASSSNLVQANTGELFF
>TRBJ2-1|-|TRBV5-1
CASSFWGTSGTRDNEQFF
>TRBJ2-5|-|TRBV18
CASSRGSGSGETQYF
>TRBJ2-5|-|TRBV7-8
CASSSHLGGGRETQYF
>TRBJ1-5|-|TRBV6-6
CASSLRQNSNQPQHF
>TRBJ2-3|-|TRBV4-2
CASSQDGTSGSSDTQYF
>TRBJ1-1|-|TRBV4-3
CASSQEGALAGAFF
>TRBJ2-7|-|TRBV28
CASSLRTIFNEQYF
>TRBJ1-5|-|TRBV7-3
CASSLDSNQPQHF
>TRBJ1-4|-|TRBV5-1
CASSSTSVATNEKLFF
>TRBJ2-1|-|TRBV6-5
CASTQRLAGYNEQFF
>TRBJ2-2|-|TRBV10-3
CAIFPDRSNTGELFF
>TRBJ2-3|-|TRBV10-1
CASSERLAGGPDTQYF
>TRBJ2-3|-|TRBV15
CATSRGAGVGTDTQYF
>TRBJ2-7|-|TRBV6-1
CASRPTSASSYEQYF
>TRBJ2-3|-|TRBV19
CASSILAGPTQGGTQYF
>TRBJ2-7|-|TRBV7-9
CASSPRRTGDNYEQYF
>TRBJ1-1|-|TRBV15
CATSRVGTEAFF
>TRBJ2-7|-|TRBV6-5
CASSYSRNLYEQYF
>TRBJ1-3|-|TRBV4-1
CASSQEGGSFKGTGNTIYF
>TRBJ1-5|few|TRBV27
CASSSAGGHQPQHF
>TRBJ1-2|-|TRBV28
CASRGNLGYTF
>TRBJ2-7|-|TRBV5-1
CASMPSGGSSEQYF
>TRBJ1-1|-|TRBV29-1
CRGGSPGQGRTEAFF
>TRBJ2-5|-|TRBV12-5
CASGADSQETQYF
>TRBJ2-7|-|TRBV28
CASSPTPSHRASSYEQYF
>TRBJ2-3|few|TRBV5-4
CASSLATDTQYF
>TRBJ2-3|-|TRBV6-5
CASSLREVTDTQYF
>TRBJ2-3|-|TRBV6-6
CASSYELLDTQYF
>TRBJ2-7|-|TRBV5-4
CASSFGGGPYEQYF
>TRBJ2-1|-|TRBV18
CASSPLTTTYNEQFF
>TRBJ2-3|-|TRBV28
CASSPPGQGKGTQYF
>TRBJ2-1|-|TRBV7-9
CATEGVSYNEQFF
>TRBJ1-5|-|TRBV29-1
CSVGQSNQPQHF
>TRBJ1-1|-|TRBV7-2
CASSLVGGNTEAFF
>TRBJ1-2|few|TRBV5-6
CASSFREGVGGYTF
>TRBJ2-1|-|TRBV19
CASIGRGGYNEQFF
>TRBJ2-1|-|TRBV6-6
CASSGIRDFSNEQFF
>TRBJ2-5|-|TRBV18
CASSPPTWETQYF
>TRBJ2-5|-|TRBV5-1
CASSLRTGQETQYF
>TRBJ2-6|-|TRBV19
CASSITGLAGFLSGANVLTF
>TRBJ1-4|-|TRBV18
CASSPGRASPGELFF
>TRBJ2-1|-|TRBV7-8
CASSLLSGLRSNEQFF
>TRBJ2-6|once|TRBV27
CASSSLKVTGMSSGANVLTF
>TRBJ1-1|-|TRBV9
CASSPQTGGADTEAFF
>TRBJ2-5|-|TRBV4-3
CASSQDSGLETQYF